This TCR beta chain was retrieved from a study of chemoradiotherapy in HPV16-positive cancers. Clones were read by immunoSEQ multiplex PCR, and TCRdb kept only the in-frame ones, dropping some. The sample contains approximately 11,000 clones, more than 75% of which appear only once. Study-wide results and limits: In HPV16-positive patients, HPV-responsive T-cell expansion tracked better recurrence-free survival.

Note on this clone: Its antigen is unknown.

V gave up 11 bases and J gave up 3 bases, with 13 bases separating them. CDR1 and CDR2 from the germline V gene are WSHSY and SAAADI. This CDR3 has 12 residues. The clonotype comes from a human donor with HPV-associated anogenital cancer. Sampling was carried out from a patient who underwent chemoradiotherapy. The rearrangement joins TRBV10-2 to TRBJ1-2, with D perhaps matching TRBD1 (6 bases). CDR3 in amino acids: CAGGGADYGYTF. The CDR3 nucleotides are TGCGCCGGAGGGGGAGCTGACTATGGCTACACCTTC.